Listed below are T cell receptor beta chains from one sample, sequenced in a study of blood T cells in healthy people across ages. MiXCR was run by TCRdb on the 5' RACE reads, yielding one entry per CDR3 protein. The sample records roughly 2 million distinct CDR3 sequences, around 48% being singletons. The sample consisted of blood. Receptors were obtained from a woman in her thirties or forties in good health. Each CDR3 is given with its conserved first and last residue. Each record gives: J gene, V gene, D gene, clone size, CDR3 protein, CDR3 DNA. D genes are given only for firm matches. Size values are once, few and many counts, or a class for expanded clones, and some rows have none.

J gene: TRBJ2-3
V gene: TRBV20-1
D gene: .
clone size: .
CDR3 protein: CSAIMGAGTDTQYF
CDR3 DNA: TGCAGTGCTATTATGGGGGCAGGCACAGATACGCAGTATTTT

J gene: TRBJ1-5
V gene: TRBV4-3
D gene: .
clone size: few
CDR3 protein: CASSQDRETPQHF
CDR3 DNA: TGCGCCAGCAGCCAGGATAGGGAGACGCCCCAGCATTTT

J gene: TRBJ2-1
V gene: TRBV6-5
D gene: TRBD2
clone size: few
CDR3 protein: CASRGLSGGYNEQFF
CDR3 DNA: TGTGCCAGCAGGGGGCTTAGCGGGGGGTACAATGAGCAGTTCTTC

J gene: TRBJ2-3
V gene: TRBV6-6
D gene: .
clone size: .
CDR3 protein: CASTSFGQNTDTQYF
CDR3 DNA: TGTGCCAGCACCTCTTTTGGGCAGAACACAGATACGCAGTATTTT

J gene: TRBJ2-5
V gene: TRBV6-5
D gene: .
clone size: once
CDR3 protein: CANSYLGGETQYF
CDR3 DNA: TGTGCCAACAGTTACCTCGGGGGAGAGACCCAGTACTTC

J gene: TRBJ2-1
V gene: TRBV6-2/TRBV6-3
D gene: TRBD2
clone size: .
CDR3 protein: CASSYSTGGPYNEQFF
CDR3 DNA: TGTGCCAGCAGTTACTCTACGGGGGGGCCGTACAATGAGCAGTTCTTC

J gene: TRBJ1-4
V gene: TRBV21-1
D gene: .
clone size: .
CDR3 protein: CASSKLGFGELFF
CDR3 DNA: TGTGCCAGCAGCAAATTGGGGTTCGGGGAACTGTTTTTT

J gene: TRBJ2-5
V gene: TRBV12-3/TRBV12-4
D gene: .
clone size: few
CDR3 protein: CASSLEGGTQETQYF
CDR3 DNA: TGTGCCAGCAGTTTAGAGGGGGGGACACAAGAGACCCAGTACTTC

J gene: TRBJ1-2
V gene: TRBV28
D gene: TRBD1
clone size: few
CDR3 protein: CASSVQGAYGYTF
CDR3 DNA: TGTGCCAGCAGCGTACAGGGGGCATATGGCTACACCTTC

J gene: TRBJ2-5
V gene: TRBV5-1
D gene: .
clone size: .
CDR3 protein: CASSLDPQTETQYF
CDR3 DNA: TGCGCCAGCAGCTTGGATCCCCAGACGGAGACCCAGTACTTC

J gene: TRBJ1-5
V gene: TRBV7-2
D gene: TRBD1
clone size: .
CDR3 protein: CASSSDRGSQPQHF
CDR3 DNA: TGTGCCAGCAGTTCCGACAGGGGCAGTCAGCCCCAGCATTTT

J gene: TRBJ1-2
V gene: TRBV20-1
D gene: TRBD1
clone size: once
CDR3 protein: CSARPGGTGAGGYTF
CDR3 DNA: TGCAGTGCTCGCCCGGGGGGGACAGGGGCGGGTGGCTACACCTTC

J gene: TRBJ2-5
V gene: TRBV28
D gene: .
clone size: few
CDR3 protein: CASKSRGDLQRTQYF
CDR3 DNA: TGTGCCAGCAAGTCCCGGGGAGACCTCCAACGGACCCAGTACTTC

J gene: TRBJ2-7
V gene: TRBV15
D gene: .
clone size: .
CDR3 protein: CATSRPIQGFYEQYF
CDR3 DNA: TGTGCCACCAGCAGACCTATACAGGGTTTCTACGAGCAGTACTTC

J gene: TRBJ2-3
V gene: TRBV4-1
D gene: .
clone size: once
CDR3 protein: CASRLGGRGTDTQYF
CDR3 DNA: TGCGCCAGCCGCCTGGGGGGGCGCGGCACAGATACGCAGTATTTT

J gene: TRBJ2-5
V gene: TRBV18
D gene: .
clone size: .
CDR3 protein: CASSTGKASLRGYF
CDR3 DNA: TGTGCCAGCTCGACTGGAAAGGCCTCCTTGAGGGGGTACTTC

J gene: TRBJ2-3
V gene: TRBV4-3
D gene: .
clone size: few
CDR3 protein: CASSQVDKPTDTQYF
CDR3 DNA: TGCGCCAGCAGCCAAGTGGACAAGCCCACAGATACGCAGTATTTT

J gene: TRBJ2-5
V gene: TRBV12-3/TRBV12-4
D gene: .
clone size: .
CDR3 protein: CASSFQQEETQYF
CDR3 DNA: TGTGCCAGCAGTTTCCAGCAGGAAGAGACCCAGTACTTC

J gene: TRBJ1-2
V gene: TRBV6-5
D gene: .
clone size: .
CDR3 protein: CASRPENYGYTF
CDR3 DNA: TGTGCCAGCAGACCAGAAAACTATGGCTACACCTTC

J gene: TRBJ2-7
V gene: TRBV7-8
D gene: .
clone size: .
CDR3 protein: CASSRPGFSYEQYF
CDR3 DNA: TGTGCCAGCAGCCGTCCGGGATTCTCCTACGAGCAGTACTTC

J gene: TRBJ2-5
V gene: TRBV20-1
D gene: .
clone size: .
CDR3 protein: CSAREPGRGETQYF
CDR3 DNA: TGCAGTGCTAGAGAACCAGGACGGGGAGAGACCCAGTACTTC

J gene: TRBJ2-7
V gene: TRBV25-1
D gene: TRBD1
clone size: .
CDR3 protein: CASIPGQGPSYEQYF
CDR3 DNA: TGTGCCAGCATCCCAGGACAGGGGCCTTCCTACGAGCAGTACTTC